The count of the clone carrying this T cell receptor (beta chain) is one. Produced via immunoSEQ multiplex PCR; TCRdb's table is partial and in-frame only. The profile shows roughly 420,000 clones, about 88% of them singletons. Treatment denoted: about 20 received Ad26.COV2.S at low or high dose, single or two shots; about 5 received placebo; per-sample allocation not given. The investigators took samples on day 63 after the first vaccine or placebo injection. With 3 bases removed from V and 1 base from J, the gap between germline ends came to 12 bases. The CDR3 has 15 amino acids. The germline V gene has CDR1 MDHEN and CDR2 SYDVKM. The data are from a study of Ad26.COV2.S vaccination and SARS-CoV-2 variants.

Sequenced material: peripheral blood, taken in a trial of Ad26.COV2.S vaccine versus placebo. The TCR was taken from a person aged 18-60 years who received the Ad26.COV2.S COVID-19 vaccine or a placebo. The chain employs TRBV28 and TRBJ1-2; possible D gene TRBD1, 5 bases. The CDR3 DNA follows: TGTGCCAGCAGTTTCGGGGACGGAGATAACTATGGCTACACCTTC. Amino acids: CASSFGDGDNYGYTF.